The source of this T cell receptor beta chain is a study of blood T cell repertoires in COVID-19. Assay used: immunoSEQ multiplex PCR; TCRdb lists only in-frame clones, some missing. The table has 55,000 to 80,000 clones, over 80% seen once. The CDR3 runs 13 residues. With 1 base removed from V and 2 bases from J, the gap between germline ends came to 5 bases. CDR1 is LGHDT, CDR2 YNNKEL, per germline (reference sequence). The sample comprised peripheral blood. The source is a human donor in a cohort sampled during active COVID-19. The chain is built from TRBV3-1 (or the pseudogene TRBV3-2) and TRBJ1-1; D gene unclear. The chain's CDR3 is CASSQARNTEAFF. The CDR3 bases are TGTGCCAGCAGCCAAGCCAGAAACACTGAAGCTTTCTTT.